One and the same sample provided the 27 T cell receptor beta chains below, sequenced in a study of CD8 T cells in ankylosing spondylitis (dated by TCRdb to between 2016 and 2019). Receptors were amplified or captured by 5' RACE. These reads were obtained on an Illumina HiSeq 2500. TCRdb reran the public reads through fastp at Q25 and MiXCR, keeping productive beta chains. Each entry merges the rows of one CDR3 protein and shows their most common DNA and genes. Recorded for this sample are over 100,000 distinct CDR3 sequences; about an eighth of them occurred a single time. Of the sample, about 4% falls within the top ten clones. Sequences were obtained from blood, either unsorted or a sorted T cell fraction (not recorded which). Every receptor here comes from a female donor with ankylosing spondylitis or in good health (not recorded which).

The DNA of the CDR3 is TGTGCCAGCAGCCCCCCCAATAATGAGCAGTTCTTC. Its protein is CASSPPNNEQFF. The genes are TRBV11-3 and TRBJ2-1; no clear D. There are 12 residues in the CDR3. V gave up 5 bases and J gave up 7 bases, with 9 bases separating them. Germline CDR1 reads SGHNT; CDR2 reads YENEEA. Together with reference TRBV11-3 and TRBJ2-1, the CDR3 gives the full variable domain: EAGVVQSPRYKIIEKKQPVAFWCNPISGHNTLYWYLQNLGQGPELLIRYENEEAVDDSQLPKDRFSAERLKGVDSTLKIQPAELGDSAVYLCASSPPNNEQFFGPGTRLTVL.

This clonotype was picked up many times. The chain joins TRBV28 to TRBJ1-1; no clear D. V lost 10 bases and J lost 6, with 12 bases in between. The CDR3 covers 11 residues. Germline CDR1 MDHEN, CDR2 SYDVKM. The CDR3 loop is CANSDAAEAFF. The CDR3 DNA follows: TGTGCCAACAGCGATGCTGCTGAAGCTTTCTTT.

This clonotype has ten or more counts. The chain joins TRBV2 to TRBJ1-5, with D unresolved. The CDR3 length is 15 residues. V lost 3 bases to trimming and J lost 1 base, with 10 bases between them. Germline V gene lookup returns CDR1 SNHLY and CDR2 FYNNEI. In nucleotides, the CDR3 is TGTGCCAGCAGTGAGGTGACCCCGAGCAATCAGCCCCAGCATTTT. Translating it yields CASSEVTPSNQPQHF.

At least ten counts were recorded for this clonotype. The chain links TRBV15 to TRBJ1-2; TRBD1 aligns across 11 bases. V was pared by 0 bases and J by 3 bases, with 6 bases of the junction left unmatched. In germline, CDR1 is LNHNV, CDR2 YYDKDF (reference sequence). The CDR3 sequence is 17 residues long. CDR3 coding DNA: TGTGCCACCAGCAGAGATCCCCGGACAGGGGGCGACTATGGCTACACCTTC. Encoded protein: CATSRDPRTGGDYGYTF.

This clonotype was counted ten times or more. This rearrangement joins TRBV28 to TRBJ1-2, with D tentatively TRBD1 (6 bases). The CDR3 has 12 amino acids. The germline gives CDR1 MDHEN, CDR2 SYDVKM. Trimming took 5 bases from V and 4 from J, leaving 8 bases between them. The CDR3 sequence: CASSVDSYGYTF. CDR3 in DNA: TGTGCCAGCAGTGTGGACAGCTATGGCTACACCTTC.

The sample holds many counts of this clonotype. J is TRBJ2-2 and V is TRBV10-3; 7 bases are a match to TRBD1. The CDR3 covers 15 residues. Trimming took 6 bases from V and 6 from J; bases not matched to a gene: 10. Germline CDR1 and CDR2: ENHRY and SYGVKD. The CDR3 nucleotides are TGTGCCATCAGCGCCACAGGGGCTCCATCCGGGGAGCTGTTTTTT. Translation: CAISATGAPSGELFF.

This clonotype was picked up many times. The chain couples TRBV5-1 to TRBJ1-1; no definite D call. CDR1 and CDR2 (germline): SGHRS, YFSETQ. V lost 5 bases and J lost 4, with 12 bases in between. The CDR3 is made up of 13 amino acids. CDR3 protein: CASSSVSGTEAFF. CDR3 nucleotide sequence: TGCGCCAGCAGTTCTGTATCGGGCACTGAAGCTTTCTTT.

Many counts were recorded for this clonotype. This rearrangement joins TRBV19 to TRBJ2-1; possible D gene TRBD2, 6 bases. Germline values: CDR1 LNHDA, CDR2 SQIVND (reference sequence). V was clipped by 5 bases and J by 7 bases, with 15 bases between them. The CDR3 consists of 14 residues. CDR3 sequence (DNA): TGTGCCAGTAGTGTAGCGGTGTCTAAAAATGAGCAGTTCTTC. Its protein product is CASSVAVSKNEQFF.

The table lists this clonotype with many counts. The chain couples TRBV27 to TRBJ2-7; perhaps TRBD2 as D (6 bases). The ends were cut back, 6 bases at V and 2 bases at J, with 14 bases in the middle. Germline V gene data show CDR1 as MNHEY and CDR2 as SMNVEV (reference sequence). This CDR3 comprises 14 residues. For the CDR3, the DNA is TGTGCCAGCAGAAAGGCGGGGTATACCTACGAGCAGTACTTC. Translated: CASRKAGYTYEQYF.

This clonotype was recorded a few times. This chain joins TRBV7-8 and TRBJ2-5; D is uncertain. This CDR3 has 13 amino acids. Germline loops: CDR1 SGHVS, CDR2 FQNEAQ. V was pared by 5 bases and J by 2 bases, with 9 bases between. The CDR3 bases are TGTGCCAGCAGCCCTAGGTGGCAAGAGACCCAGTACTTC. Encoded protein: CASSPRWQETQYF. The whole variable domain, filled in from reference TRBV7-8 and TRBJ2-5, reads GAGVSQSPRYKVAKRGQDVALRCDPISGHVSLFWYQQALGQGPEFLTYFQNEAQLDKSGLPSDRFFAERPEGSVSTLKIQRTQQEDSAVYLCASSPRWQETQYFGPGTRLLVL.

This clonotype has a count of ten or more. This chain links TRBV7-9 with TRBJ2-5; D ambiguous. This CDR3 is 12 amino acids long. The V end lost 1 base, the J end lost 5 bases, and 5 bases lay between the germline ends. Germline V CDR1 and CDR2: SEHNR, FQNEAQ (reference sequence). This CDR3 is CASSLVMETQYF. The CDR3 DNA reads TGTGCCAGCAGCTTAGTCATGGAGACCCAGTACTTC.

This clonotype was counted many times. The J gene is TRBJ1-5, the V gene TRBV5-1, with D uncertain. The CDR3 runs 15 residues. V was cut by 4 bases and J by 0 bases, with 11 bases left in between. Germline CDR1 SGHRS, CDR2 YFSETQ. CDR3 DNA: TGCGCCAGCAGCATGGGAGAGTATAGCAATCAGCCCCAGCATTTT. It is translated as CASSMGEYSNQPQHF.

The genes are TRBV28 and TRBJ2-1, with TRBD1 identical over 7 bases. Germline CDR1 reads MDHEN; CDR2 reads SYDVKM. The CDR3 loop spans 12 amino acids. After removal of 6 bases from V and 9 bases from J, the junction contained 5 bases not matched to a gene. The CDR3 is CASRIQGTEQFF. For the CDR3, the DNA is TGTGCCAGCAGGATACAGGGGACTGAGCAGTTCTTC.

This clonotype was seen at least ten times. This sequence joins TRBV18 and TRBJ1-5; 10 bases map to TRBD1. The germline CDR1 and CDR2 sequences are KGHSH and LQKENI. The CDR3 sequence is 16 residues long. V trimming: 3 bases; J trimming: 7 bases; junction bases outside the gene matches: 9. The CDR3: CASSPAGTGVSQPQHF. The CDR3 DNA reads TGTGCCAGCTCACCTGCCGGGACAGGGGTTTCACAGCCCCAGCATTTT.

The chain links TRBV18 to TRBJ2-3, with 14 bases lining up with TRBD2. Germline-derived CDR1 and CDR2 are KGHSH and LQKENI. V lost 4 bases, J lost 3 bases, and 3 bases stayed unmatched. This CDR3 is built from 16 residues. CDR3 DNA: TGTGCCAGCTCACGCGGGACTAGCGGGGGAACAGATACGCAGTATTTT. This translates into CASSRGTSGGTDTQYF.

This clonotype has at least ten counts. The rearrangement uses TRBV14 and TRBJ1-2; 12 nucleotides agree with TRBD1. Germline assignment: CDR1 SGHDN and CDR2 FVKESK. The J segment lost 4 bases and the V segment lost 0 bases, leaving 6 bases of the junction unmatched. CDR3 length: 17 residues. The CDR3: CASSQEAGTGGFYGYTF. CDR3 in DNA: TGTGCCAGCAGCCAAGAAGCCGGGACAGGGGGCTTCTATGGCTACACCTTC.

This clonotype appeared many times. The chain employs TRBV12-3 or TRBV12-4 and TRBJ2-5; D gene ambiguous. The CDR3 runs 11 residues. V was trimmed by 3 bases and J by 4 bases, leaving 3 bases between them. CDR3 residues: CASSFVETQYF. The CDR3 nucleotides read TGTGCCAGCAGTTTCGTAGAGACCCAGTACTTC.

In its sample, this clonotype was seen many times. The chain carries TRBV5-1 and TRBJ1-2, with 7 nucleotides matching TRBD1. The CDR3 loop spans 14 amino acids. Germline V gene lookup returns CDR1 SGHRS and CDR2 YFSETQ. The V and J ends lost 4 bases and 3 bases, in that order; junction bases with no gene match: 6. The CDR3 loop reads CASSLRGQDYGYTF. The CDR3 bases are TGCGCCAGCAGCCTACGAGGACAGGACTATGGCTACACCTTC.

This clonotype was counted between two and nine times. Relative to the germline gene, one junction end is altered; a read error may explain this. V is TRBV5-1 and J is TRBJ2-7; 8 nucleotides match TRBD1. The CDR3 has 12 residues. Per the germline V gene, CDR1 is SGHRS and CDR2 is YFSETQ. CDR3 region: CASSLGWGQALF. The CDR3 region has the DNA TGCGCCAGCAGCTTGGGCTGGGGACAGGCCCTTTTC.

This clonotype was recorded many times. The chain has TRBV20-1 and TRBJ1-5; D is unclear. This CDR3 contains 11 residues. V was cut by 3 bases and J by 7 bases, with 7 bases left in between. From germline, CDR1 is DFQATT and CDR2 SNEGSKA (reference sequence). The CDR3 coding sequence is TGCAGTGCTAGCGGAGTACAGCCCCAGCATTTT. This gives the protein CSASGVQPQHF.

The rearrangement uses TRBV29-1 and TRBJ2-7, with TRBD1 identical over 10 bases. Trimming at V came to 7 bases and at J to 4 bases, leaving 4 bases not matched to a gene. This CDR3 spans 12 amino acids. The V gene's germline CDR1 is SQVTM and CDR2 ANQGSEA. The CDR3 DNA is TGCAGCGGGGGACAGGGGACTTACGAGCAGTACTTC. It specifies CSGGQGTYEQYF.

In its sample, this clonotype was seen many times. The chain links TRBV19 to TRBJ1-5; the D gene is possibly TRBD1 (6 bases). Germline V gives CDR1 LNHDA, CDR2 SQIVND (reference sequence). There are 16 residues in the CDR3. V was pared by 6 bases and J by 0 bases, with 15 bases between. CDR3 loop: CASRRGTTNSNQPQHF. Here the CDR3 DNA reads TGTGCCAGTAGGAGGGGGACAACGAATAGCAATCAGCCCCAGCATTTT.

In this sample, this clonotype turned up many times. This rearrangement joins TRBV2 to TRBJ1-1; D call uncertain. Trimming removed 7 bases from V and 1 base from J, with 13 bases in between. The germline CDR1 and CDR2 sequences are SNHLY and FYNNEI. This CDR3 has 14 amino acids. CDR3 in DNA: TGTGCCAGCACCGCCTCGGGCCAGAACACTGAAGCTTTCTTT. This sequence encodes CASTASGQNTEAFF.

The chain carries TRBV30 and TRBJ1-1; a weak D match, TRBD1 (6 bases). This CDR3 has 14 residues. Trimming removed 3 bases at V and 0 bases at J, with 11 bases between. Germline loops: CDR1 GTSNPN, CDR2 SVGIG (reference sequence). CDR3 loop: CAWRRDTLNTEAFF. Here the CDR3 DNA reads TGTGCCTGGAGAAGGGACACATTGAACACTGAAGCTTTCTTT.

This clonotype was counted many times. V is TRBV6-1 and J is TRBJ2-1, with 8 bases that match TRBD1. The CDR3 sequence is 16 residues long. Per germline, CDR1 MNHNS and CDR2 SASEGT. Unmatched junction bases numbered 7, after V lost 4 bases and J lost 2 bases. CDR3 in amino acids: CASSAFGQGPYNEQFF. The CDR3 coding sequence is TGTGCCAGCAGTGCCTTCGGACAGGGTCCCTACAATGAGCAGTTCTTC.

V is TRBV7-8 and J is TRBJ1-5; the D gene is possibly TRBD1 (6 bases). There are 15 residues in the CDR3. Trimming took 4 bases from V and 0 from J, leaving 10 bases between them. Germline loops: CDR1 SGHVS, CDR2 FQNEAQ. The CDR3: CASSSGQTSNQPQHF. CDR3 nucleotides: TGTGCCAGCAGCTCAGGACAGACTAGCAATCAGCCCCAGCATTTT.

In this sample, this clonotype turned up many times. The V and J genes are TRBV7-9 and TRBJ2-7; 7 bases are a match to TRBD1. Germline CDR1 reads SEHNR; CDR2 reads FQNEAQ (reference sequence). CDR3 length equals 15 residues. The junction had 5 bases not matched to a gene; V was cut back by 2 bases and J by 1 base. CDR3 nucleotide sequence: TGTGCCAGCAGCTTACTGGAGACAGGGTCCTACGAGCAGTACTTC. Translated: CASSLLETGSYEQYF.